What follows describes a single T cell receptor (beta chain). When the RNA was reverse transcribed, random hexamers were used with an input of roughly 0.5 to 1 ug. Using its own MiXCR run on the immunoSEQ multiplex PCR reads, TCRdb lists one record per CDR3 protein. The sample records tens of thousands of distinct CDR3 sequences, 80% to 95% being singletons. Controls were drawn from healthy donors and were matched for age and sex. While CD8+ and CD4+ T cells were isolated negatively, TEMRA cells were enriched by FACS. This sample stems from a study of CD8 T cells in Susac syndrome. The CDR3 length is 16 residues. V lost 3 bases to trimming and J lost 0 bases, with 14 bases between them. Germline-derived CDR1 and CDR2 are SGHNT and YYREEE (reference sequence).

Source material: CD8+ T cells from PBMCs. The genes are TRBV5-4 and TRBJ2-3; weak D call: TRBD1 (6 bases). The receptor was derived from a human donor in good health. The CDR3 DNA follows: TGTGCCAGCAGCTCGAAACAGGGTGGAAGCACAGATACGCAGTATTTT. Translated, it gives CASSSKQGGSTDTQYF.